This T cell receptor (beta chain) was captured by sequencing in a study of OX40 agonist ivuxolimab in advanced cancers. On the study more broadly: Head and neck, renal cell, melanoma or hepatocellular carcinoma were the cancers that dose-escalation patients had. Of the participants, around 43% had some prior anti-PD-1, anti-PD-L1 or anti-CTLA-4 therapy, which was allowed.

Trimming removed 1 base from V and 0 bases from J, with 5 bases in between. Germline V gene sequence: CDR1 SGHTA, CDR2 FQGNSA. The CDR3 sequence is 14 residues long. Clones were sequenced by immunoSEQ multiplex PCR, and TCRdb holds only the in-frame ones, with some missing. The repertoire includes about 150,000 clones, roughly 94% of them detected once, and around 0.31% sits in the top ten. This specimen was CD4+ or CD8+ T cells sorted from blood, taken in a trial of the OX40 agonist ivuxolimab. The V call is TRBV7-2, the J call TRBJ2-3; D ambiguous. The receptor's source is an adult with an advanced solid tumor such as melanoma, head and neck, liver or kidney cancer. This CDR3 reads CASSLEPSTDTQYF. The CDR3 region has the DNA TGTGCCAGCAGCTTAGAACCCAGCACAGATACGCAGTATTTT.